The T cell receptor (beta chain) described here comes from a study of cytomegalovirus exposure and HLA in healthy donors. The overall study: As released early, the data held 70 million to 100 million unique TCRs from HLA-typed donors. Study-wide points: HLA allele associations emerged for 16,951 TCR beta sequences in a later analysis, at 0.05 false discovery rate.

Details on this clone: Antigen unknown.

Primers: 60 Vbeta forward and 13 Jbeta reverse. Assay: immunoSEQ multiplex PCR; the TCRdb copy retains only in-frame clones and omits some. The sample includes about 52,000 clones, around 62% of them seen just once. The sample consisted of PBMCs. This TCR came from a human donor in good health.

The CDR3 DNA reads TGTGCCAGCAGCTTCGGGGACACAGATACGCAGTATTTT. Protein sequence: CASSFGDTDTQYF. The chain joins TRBV7-3 to TRBJ2-3, with a weak D call TRBD2 (5 bases). This CDR3 is built from 13 residues. V lost 3 bases to trimming and J lost 2 bases, with 6 bases between them. Germline assignment: CDR1 SGHTA and CDR2 FQGTGA.